The T cell receptor (beta chain) under discussion was sequenced for a study of molecular identifiers for immune sequencing clone quantification. Study information: Replicate experiments took RNA from around 18,000 or 91,000 naive CD8 cells, divided it five ways and sequenced four.

In the case of this clonotype: As yet, its antigen is unknown. This sequence may be a read error, since a much larger clone differs from it by one base.

Study-level results: It was shown that clones above 20 RNA copies held over 97% of effector molecules, but under 1% in naive cells. Approximately 980,000 naive cells reportedly did not prevent detection of spiked Jurkat TCR RNA from one cell. Barcode collisions between identical TCR molecules could shrink estimates of highly expanded clone sizes.

TCRdb redid the calling of the PCR reads with MiXCR, one entry per CDR3 protein. This table holds about 40,000 distinct CDR3 sequences, about a fifth found once. The CDR3 is 14 amino acids. The germline gives CDR1 ENHRY, CDR2 SYGVKD. Sequencing was performed on naive CD8+ T cells from blood, with Jurkat cell RNA spiked in. Subset here: FACS-sorted CD8+CD4-CCR7+CD45RA+ naive T cells. This clonotype was obtained from a human donor in good health. Some libraries in this study had Jurkat cell RNA spiked in. The J gene is TRBJ1-6, the V gene TRBV10-3; D possibly corresponds to TRBD1 (5 bases). The CDR3 reads CATLVEGASSPPHF. CDR3 sequence (DNA): TGTGCCACCCTGGTTGAAGGGGCAAGTTCACCCCCCCACTTT.